This T cell receptor (beta chain) was obtained from a study of blood T cell repertoires in COVID-19. About the study: Acute and convalescent COVID-19 specimens originated in the United States, Italy and Spain. From T cells, B-cell-depleted T cells, or PBMCs came the material, which was cDNA or gDNA.

Per the authors' pipeline: The assay estimated nucleated cells by amplifying reference gene primers. Sequencing used immunoSEQ multiplex PCR; TCRdb keeps in-frame clones, though not all of them. For V, J and clone size, that table is used; D and trimming come from the DNA. This table holds almost 85,000 clones, around 83% found once. The V end lost 4 bases, the J end lost 0 bases, and 10 bases lay between the germline ends. In germline, CDR1 is LNHDA, CDR2 SQIVND (reference sequence). The CDR3 length is 14 residues. In the case of this clone: The sample holds other DNA sequences that translate to the same CDR3.

The material sequenced was peripheral blood. The V call is TRBV19, the J call TRBJ2-7, with a tentative D call TRBD1 (6 bases). The TCR was taken from a man at least 80 years old with active or convalescent COVID-19. In nucleotides, the CDR3 is TGTGCCAGTAGTAGGACAGCAAGCTCCTACGAGCAGTACTTC. This codes for CASSRTASSYEQYF.